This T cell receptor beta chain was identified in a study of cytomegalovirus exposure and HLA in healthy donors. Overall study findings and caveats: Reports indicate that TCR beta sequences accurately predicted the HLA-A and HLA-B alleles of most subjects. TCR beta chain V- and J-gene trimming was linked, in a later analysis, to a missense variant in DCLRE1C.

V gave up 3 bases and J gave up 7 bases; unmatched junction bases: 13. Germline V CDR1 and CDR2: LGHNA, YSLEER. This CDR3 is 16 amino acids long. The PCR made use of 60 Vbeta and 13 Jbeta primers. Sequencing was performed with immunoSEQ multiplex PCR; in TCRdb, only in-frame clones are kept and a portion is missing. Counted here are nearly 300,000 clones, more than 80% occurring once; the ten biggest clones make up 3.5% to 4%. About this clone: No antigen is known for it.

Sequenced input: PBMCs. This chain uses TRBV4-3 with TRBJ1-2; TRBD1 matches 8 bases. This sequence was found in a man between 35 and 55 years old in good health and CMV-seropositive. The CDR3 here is CASSQSSRPGGFGYTF. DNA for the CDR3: TGCGCCAGCAGCCAGTCTTCGAGGCCAGGGGGCTTTGGCTACACCTTC.